These T cell receptor beta chains were read from a single sample in a study of T cell changes during pregnancy in multiple sclerosis. Produced via immunoSEQ multiplex PCR; TCRdb's table is partial and in-frame only. The table includes tens of thousands of clones, 94% detected once. This material consisted of peripheral blood, taken in the third trimester of pregnancy. All receptors come from a female donor with multiple sclerosis, enrolled in a pregnancy study. The CDR3 runs from the conserved cysteine through the conserved F or W. The order of the fields is J gene, D gene, V gene, clone size, CDR3 DNA, CDR3 protein. D genes are given only for firm matches. The size of a clone is reported for some rows only, either as once, few or many, or as a class for expanded clones.

j_gene: TRBJ2-7
d_gene: NA
v_gene: TRBV9
abundance: NA
CDR3nt: TGTGCCAGCAGCGTAGGGTTAACCGCAGCCTACGAGCAGTACTTC
CDR3aa: CASSVGLTAAYEQYF

j_gene: TRBJ2-1
d_gene: NA
v_gene: TRBV5-1
abundance: NA
CDR3nt: TGCGCCAGCAGCTTGGATGAGGTAGCCAGCTCCTACAATGAGCAGTTCTTC
CDR3aa: CASSLDEVASSYNEQFF

j_gene: TRBJ2-5
d_gene: TRBD2
v_gene: TRBV6-5
abundance: NA
CDR3nt: TGTGCCAGCAGTTCCTGGACTAGCGGGGTTCCGGAGACCCAGTACTTC
CDR3aa: CASSSWTSGVPETQYF

j_gene: TRBJ2-5
d_gene: NA
v_gene: TRBV6-5
abundance: NA
CDR3nt: TGTGCCAGCAGCAATGCGGCGCAGACCTCGCCCCAGTACTTC
CDR3aa: CASSNAAQTSPQYF

j_gene: TRBJ1-1
d_gene: NA
v_gene: TRBV5-1
abundance: once
CDR3nt: TGCGCCAGCAGCTTGTTAGTAAACACTGAAGCTTTCTTT
CDR3aa: CASSLLVNTEAFF

j_gene: TRBJ1-2
d_gene: NA
v_gene: TRBV11-3
abundance: NA
CDR3nt: TGTGCCAGCAGCACAGGGTTCCCTAACTATGGCTACACCTTC
CDR3aa: CASSTGFPNYGYTF

j_gene: TRBJ2-3
d_gene: TRBD2
v_gene: TRBV4-3
abundance: once
CDR3nt: TGCGCCAGCAGCCACGAATTAGCGGGGGGGCGGAATGTAGATACGCAGTATTTT
CDR3aa: CASSHELAGGRNVDTQYF

j_gene: TRBJ2-3
d_gene: NA
v_gene: TRBV27
abundance: NA
CDR3nt: TGTGCCAGCAGTTTACTAAGCGGGAGCACAGATACGCAGTATTTT
CDR3aa: CASSLLSGSTDTQYF

j_gene: TRBJ2-1
d_gene: TRBD1
v_gene: TRBV10-3
abundance: NA
CDR3nt: TGTGCCATCAGTAAGGACAGGGGAGGGAATGAGCAGTTCTTC
CDR3aa: CAISKDRGGNEQFF

j_gene: TRBJ2-7
d_gene: NA
v_gene: TRBV6-1
abundance: NA
CDR3nt: TGTGCCAGCAGTAACCTGGGGGGTGTCGGTTACGAGCAGTACTTC
CDR3aa: CASSNLGGVGYEQYF

j_gene: TRBJ1-5
d_gene: NA
v_gene: TRBV19
abundance: NA
CDR3nt: TGTGCCAGTAGTAAAATCAGGGATAGCAATCAGCCCCAGCATTTT
CDR3aa: CASSKIRDSNQPQHF

j_gene: TRBJ2-1
d_gene: TRBD2
v_gene: TRBV30
abundance: once
CDR3nt: TGTGCCTGGAGTTCCGCCCCAGCGGGAGGACGTGGTTTCCGATACAATGAGCAGTTCTTC
CDR3aa: CAWSSAPAGGRGFRYNEQFF

j_gene: TRBJ2-7
d_gene: NA
v_gene: TRBV2
abundance: NA
CDR3nt: TGTGCCAGCACTCTCGGGACTGCCCGAAACGCCGACGAGCAGTACTTC
CDR3aa: CASTLGTARNADEQYF

j_gene: TRBJ1-1
d_gene: NA
v_gene: TRBV27
abundance: NA
CDR3nt: TGTGCCAGCAGTTTCGGTACCCTGAACACTGAAGCTTTCTTT
CDR3aa: CASSFGTLNTEAFF

j_gene: TRBJ1-4
d_gene: TRBD1
v_gene: TRBV9
abundance: NA
CDR3nt: TGTGCCAGCAGCGCCGGAGCAGGGGGAAGTAATGAAAAACTGTTTTTT
CDR3aa: CASSAGAGGSNEKLFF

j_gene: TRBJ1-2
d_gene: NA
v_gene: TRBV21-1
abundance: few
CDR3nt: TGTGCCAGCAGCAAAGCGTCCCTTAACTATGGCTACACCTTC
CDR3aa: CASSKASLNYGYTF

j_gene: TRBJ1-2
d_gene: TRBD1
v_gene: TRBV7-8
abundance: NA
CDR3nt: TGTGCCAGCAGCCCATCACCCGGGACAGGGTCTGGCTACACCTTC
CDR3aa: CASSPSPGTGSGYTF

j_gene: TRBJ1-1
d_gene: TRBD1
v_gene: TRBV9
abundance: NA
CDR3nt: TGTGCCAGCAGCGTAATACAGGGGGCTGAAGCTTTCTTT
CDR3aa: CASSVIQGAEAFF

j_gene: TRBJ2-7
d_gene: TRBD1
v_gene: TRBV4-3
abundance: once
CDR3nt: TGCGCCAGCAGCCAAGGGGGAACAGGGGGCTTCCACGAGCAGTACTTC
CDR3aa: CASSQGGTGGFHEQYF

j_gene: TRBJ2-2
d_gene: NA
v_gene: TRBV9
abundance: NA
CDR3nt: TGTGCCAGCAGCCCCCAAATGCGGGGAAACACCGGGGAGCTGTTTTTT
CDR3aa: CASSPQMRGNTGELFF

j_gene: TRBJ1-2
d_gene: NA
v_gene: TRBV7-2
abundance: NA
CDR3nt: TGTGCCAGCACCGCGATGGCAGGGGTAAACTATGGCTACACCTTC
CDR3aa: CASTAMAGVNYGYTF

j_gene: TRBJ2-1
d_gene: NA
v_gene: TRBV30
abundance: NA
CDR3nt: TGTGCGATGGGCGGGGGCATAAGTTCCTACAATGAGCAGTTCTTC
CDR3aa: CAMGGGISSYNEQFF

j_gene: TRBJ2-3
d_gene: TRBD1
v_gene: TRBV5-6
abundance: NA
CDR3nt: TGTGCCAGCAGCCCCGGTTGGCAGGGGGCGTACACAGATACGCAGTATTTT
CDR3aa: CASSPGWQGAYTDTQYF

j_gene: TRBJ2-6
d_gene: NA
v_gene: TRBV27
abundance: NA
CDR3nt: TGTGCCAGCAGTCTCTCCTGGACAGCTCTAGGGGCCAACGTCCTGACTTTC
CDR3aa: CASSLSWTALGANVLTF

j_gene: TRBJ2-3
d_gene: NA
v_gene: TRBV5-1
abundance: NA
CDR3nt: TGCGCCAGCAGCGCTACCACAGTGACAGATACGCAGTATTTT
CDR3aa: CASSATTVTDTQYF

j_gene: TRBJ2-7
d_gene: NA
v_gene: TRBV28
abundance: once
CDR3nt: TGTGCCAGCAGTTTGACAGTGCCTTCCTACGAGCAGTACTTC
CDR3aa: CASSLTVPSYEQYF

j_gene: TRBJ2-1
d_gene: TRBD2
v_gene: TRBV15
abundance: once
CDR3nt: TGTGCCACCAGCAGAGCTCTAGCGGGGGATAATGAGCAGTTCTTC
CDR3aa: CATSRALAGDNEQFF

j_gene: TRBJ2-1
d_gene: NA
v_gene: TRBV9
abundance: NA
CDR3nt: TGTGCCAGCAGCGTAAGAGGGGCTTCTAGCGCACAAAGCTCCTACAATGAGCAGTTCTTC
CDR3aa: CASSVRGASSAQSSYNEQFF

j_gene: TRBJ1-1
d_gene: NA
v_gene: TRBV28
abundance: NA
CDR3nt: TGTGCCAGCAGTTTATGGGACAGAAACATAAACACTGAAGCTTTCTTT
CDR3aa: CASSLWDRNINTEAFF

j_gene: TRBJ2-3
d_gene: NA
v_gene: TRBV28
abundance: NA
CDR3nt: TGTGCCAGCAGTCTCCTTCCACAGATGGGGGGTACGCAGTATTTT
CDR3aa: CASSLLPQMGGTQYF

j_gene: TRBJ2-7
d_gene: NA
v_gene: TRBV29-1
abundance: NA
CDR3nt: TGCAGCGTTGAGGGCAGGGGCTACGAGCAGTACTTC
CDR3aa: CSVEGRGYEQYF

j_gene: TRBJ2-7
d_gene: TRBD2
v_gene: TRBV7-2
abundance: NA
CDR3nt: TGTGCCAGCAGGGAGCGGGGGGGTTCCGAGCAGTACTTC
CDR3aa: CASRERGGSEQYF

j_gene: TRBJ1-6
d_gene: NA
v_gene: TRBV13
abundance: NA
CDR3nt: TGTGCCAGCAGCCAAGCCGGACAGCCAAGAAATTCACCCCTCCACTTT
CDR3aa: CASSQAGQPRNSPLHF

j_gene: TRBJ2-7
d_gene: TRBD2
v_gene: TRBV18
abundance: NA
CDR3nt: TGTGCCAGCTCACCCCTAGCGGGAGAGTCGCACGAGCAGTACTTC
CDR3aa: CASSPLAGESHEQYF

j_gene: TRBJ1-6
d_gene: NA
v_gene: TRBV2
abundance: NA
CDR3nt: TGTGCCAGCCGTATAAACAGGGAGAATTCACCCCTCCACTTT
CDR3aa: CASRINRENSPLHF

j_gene: TRBJ1-2
d_gene: NA
v_gene: TRBV5-1
abundance: NA
CDR3nt: TGCGCCAGCAGCTTGGAGACGGGGGATGGCTACACCTTC
CDR3aa: CASSLETGDGYTF

j_gene: TRBJ2-3
d_gene: NA
v_gene: TRBV27
abundance: NA
CDR3nt: TGTGCCAGCAGTCGTCCGGGACTCCAAAGCACAGATACGCAGTATTTT
CDR3aa: CASSRPGLQSTDTQYF

j_gene: TRBJ2-3
d_gene: TRBD2
v_gene: TRBV11-3
abundance: NA
CDR3nt: TGTGCCAGCAGCTTATTTCCCGGAGGGGCGGGGGAGGATACGCAGTATTTT
CDR3aa: CASSLFPGGAGEDTQYF

j_gene: TRBJ2-7
d_gene: TRBD1
v_gene: TRBV11-2
abundance: NA
CDR3nt: TGTGCCAGCAGCCCCGGGACAGGAGCCTACGAGCAGTACTTC
CDR3aa: CASSPGTGAYEQYF

j_gene: TRBJ1-6
d_gene: NA
v_gene: TRBV7-9
abundance: NA
CDR3nt: TGTGCCAGCAGCAGTACAGACTATAATTCACCCCTCCACTTT
CDR3aa: CASSSTDYNSPLHF

j_gene: TRBJ2-2
d_gene: NA
v_gene: TRBV6-4
abundance: NA
CDR3nt: TGTGCCAGCACCCCCCAGGGGGGCGCCGGGGAGCTGTTTTTT
CDR3aa: CASTPQGGAGELFF

j_gene: TRBJ2-1
d_gene: TRBD2
v_gene: TRBV11-2
abundance: once
CDR3nt: TGTGCCAGCAGCGTGTTAGCGGGAGAGCTCAATGAGCAGTTCTTC
CDR3aa: CASSVLAGELNEQFF

j_gene: TRBJ1-1
d_gene: NA
v_gene: TRBV5-1
abundance: NA
CDR3nt: TGCGCCAGCAGCTTGTCCCCTTTGGGAGCGAACACTGAAGCTTTCTTT
CDR3aa: CASSLSPLGANTEAFF

j_gene: TRBJ1-1
d_gene: NA
v_gene: TRBV19
abundance: NA
CDR3nt: TGTGCCAGTAGTCCCGCCCCGGGATTCACTGAAGCTTTCTTT
CDR3aa: CASSPAPGFTEAFF

j_gene: TRBJ1-3
d_gene: NA
v_gene: TRBV18
abundance: NA
CDR3nt: TGTGCCAGCTCACCGGCCGGAGGGCCTGGAAACACCATATATTTT
CDR3aa: CASSPAGGPGNTIYF

j_gene: TRBJ2-3
d_gene: NA
v_gene: TRBV29-1
abundance: NA
CDR3nt: TGCAGCTCTTTTACACCTAGCACAGATACGCAGTATTTT
CDR3aa: CSSFTPSTDTQYF

j_gene: TRBJ2-5
d_gene: NA
v_gene: TRBV5-4
abundance: NA
CDR3nt: TGTGCCAGCAGCATGCCAGGGCCCCAAGAGACCCAGTACTTC
CDR3aa: CASSMPGPQETQYF

j_gene: TRBJ1-5
d_gene: TRBD1
v_gene: TRBV27
abundance: NA
CDR3nt: TGTGCCAGCAGAAGGACAGGGCTCAATCAGCCCCAGCATTTT
CDR3aa: CASRRTGLNQPQHF